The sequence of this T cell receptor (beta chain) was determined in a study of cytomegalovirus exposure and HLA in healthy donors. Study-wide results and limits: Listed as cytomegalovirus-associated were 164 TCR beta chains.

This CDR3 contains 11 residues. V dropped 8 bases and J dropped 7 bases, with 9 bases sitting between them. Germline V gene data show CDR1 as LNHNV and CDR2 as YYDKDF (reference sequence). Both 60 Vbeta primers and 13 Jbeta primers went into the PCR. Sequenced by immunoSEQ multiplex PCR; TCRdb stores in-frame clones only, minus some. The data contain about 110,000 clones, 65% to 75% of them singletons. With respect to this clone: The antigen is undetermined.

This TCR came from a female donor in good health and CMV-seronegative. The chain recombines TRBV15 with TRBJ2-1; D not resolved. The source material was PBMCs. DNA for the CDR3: TGTGCCACCTCAAACGGGAATGAGCAGTTCTTC. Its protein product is CATSNGNEQFF.